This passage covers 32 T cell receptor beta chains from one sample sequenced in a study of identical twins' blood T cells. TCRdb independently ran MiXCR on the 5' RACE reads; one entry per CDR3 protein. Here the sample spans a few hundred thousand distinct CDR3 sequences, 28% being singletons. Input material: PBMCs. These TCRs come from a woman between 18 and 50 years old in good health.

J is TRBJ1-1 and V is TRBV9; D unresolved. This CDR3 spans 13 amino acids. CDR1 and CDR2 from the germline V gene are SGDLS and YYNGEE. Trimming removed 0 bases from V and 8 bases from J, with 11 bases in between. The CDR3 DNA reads TGTGCCAGCAGCGTAGGGGCCGGGGAGGAAGCTTTCTTT. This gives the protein CASSVGAGEEAFF.

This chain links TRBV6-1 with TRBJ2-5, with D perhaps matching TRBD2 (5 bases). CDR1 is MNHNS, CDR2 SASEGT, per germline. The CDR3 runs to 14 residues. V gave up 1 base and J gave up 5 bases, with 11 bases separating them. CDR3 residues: CASSEGSSRETQYF. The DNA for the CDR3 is TGTGCCAGCAGTGAAGGGTCTAGCAGGGAGACCCAGTACTTC.

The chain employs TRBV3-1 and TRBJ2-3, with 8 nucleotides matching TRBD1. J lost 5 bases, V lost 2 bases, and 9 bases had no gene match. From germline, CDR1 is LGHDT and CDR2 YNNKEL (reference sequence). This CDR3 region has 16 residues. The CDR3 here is CASSQHWTGILDTQYF. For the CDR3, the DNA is TGTGCCAGCAGCCAACATTGGACAGGGATTCTAGATACGCAGTATTTT.

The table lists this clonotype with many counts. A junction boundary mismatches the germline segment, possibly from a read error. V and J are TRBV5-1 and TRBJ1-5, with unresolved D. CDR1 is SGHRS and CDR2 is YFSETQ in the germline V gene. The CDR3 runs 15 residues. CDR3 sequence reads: CASSLEGGSNQPQHF. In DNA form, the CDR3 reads TGTGCCAGCAGTTTGGAAGGTGGGAGCAATCAGCCCCAGCATTTT.

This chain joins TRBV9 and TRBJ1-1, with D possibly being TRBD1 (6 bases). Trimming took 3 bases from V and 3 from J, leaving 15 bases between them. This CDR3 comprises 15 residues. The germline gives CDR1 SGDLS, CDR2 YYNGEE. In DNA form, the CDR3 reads TGTGCCAGCAGCGCCTTCGACAGGCCGTACACTGAAGCTTTCTTT. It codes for CASSAFDRPYTEAFF.

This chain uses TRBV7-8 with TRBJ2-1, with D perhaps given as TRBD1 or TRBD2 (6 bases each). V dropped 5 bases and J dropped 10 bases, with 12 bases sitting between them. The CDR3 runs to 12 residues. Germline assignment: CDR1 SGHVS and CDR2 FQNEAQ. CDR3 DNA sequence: TGTGCCAGCAGCGCCACGGGGGCCGAGCAGTTCTTC. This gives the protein CASSATGAEQFF.

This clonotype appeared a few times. The CDR3 DNA is TGTGCTAGTGGCCGTCTAGCGGGGGCCCACAATGAGCAGTTCTTC. Encoded protein: CASGRLAGAHNEQFF. The chain links TRBV12-5 to TRBJ2-1; 10 positions match TRBD2. CDR3 length equals 15 residues. Germline values: CDR1 LGHNT, CDR2 FRNRAP. Trimming removed 6 bases from V and 5 bases from J; junction bases left unmatched: 7.

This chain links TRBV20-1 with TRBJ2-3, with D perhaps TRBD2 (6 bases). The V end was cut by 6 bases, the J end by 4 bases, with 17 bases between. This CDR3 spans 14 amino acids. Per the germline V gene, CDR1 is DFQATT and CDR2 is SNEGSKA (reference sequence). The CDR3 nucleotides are TGCAGTGCCCGTCACCGCTCGGGAGCAGATACGCAGTATTTT. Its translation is CSARHRSGADTQYF.

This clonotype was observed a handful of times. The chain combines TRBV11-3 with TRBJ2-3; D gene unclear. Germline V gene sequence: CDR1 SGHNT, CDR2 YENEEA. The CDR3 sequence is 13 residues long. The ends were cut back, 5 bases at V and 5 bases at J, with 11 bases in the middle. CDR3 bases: TGTGCCAGCAGCCTCATTATGGGAGATACGCAGTATTTT. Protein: CASSLIMGDTQYF.

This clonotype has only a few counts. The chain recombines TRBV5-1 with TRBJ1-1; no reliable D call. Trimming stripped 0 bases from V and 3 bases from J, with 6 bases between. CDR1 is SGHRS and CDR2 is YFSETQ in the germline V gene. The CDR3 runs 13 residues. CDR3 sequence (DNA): TGCGCCAGCAGCTTGGACACCTACACTGAAGCTTTCTTT. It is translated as CASSLDTYTEAFF.

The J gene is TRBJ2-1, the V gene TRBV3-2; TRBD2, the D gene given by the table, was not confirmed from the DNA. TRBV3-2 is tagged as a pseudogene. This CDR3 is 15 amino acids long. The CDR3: CASSRLLAGEDEQFF. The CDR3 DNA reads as TGTGCCAGCAGCCGGTTACTAGCGGGAGAGGATGAGCAGTTCTTC.

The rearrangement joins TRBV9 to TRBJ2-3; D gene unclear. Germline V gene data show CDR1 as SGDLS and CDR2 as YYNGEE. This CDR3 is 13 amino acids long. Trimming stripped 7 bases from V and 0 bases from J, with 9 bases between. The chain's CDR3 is CASRAASTDTQYF. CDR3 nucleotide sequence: TGTGCCAGCCGGGCGGCAAGCACAGATACGCAGTATTTT.

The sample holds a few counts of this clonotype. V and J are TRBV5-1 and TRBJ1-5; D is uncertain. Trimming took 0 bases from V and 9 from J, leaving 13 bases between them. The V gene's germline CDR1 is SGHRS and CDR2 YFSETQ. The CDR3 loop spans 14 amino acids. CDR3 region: CASSLGPENWPQHF. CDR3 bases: TGCGCCAGCAGCTTGGGTCCGGAGAACTGGCCCCAGCATTTT.

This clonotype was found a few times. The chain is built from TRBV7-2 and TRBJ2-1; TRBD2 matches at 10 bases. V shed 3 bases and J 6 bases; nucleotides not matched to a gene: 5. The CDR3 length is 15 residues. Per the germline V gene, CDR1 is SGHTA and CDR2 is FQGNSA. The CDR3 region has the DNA TGTGCCAGCAGCTTGTTAGCGGGAGGAATCAATGAGCAGTTCTTC. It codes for CASSLLAGGINEQFF.

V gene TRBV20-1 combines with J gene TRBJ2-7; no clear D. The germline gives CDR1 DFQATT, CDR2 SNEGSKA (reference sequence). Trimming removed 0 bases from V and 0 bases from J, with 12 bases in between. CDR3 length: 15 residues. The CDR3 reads CSARDPDSSSYEQYV. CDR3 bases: TGCAGTGCTAGAGATCCTGACTCGAGCTCCTACGAGCAGTACGTC.

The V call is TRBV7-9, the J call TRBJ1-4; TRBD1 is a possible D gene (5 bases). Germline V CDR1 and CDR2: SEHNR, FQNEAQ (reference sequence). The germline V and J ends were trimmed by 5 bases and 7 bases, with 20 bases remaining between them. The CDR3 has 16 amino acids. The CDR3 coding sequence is TGTGCCAGCAGCGCTTCCGGGGCCCTCGTGGGTGAAAAACTGTTTTTT. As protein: CASSASGALVGEKLFF.

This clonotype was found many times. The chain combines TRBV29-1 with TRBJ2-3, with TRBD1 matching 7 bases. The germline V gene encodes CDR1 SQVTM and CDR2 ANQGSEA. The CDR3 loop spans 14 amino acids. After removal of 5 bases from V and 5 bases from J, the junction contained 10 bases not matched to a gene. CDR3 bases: TGCAGCGTTAACAGGGGTGTAGTTGAAGATACGCAGTATTTT. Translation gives CSVNRGVVEDTQYF.

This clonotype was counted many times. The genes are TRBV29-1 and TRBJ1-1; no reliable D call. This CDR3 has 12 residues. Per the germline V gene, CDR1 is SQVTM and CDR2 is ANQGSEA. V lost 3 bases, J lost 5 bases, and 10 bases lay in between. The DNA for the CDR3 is TGCAGCGTTGACCTGAGGTATACTGAAGCTTTCTTT. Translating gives CSVDLRYTEAFF.

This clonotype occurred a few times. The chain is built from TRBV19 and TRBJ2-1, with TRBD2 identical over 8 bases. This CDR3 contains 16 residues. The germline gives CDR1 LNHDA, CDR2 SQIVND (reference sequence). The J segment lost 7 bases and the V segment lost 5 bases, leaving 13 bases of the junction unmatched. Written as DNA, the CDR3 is TGTGCCAGTAGTCTCCGTGGTAGCGGGAAGGGAAATGAGCAGTTCTTC. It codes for CASSLRGSGKGNEQFF. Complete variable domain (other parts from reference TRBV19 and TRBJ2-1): DGGITQSPKYLFRKEGQNVTLSCEQNLNHDAMYWYRQDPGQGLRLIYYSQIVNDFQKGDIAEGYSVSREKKESFPLTVTSAQKNPTAFYLCASSLRGSGKGNEQFFGPGTRLTVL.

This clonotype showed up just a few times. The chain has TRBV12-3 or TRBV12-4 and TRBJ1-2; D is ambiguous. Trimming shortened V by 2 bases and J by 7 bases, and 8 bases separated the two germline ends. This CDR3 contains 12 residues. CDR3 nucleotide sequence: TGTGCCAGCAGTTTAAGGCAGGTTGGCTACACCTTC. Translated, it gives CASSLRQVGYTF.

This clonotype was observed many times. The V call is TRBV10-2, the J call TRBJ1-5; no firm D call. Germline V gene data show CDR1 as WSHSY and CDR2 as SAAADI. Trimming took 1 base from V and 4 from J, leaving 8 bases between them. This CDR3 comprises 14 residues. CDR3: CASSEWLSNQPQHF. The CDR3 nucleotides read TGCGCCAGCAGTGAGTGGTTATCTAATCAGCCCCAGCATTTT.

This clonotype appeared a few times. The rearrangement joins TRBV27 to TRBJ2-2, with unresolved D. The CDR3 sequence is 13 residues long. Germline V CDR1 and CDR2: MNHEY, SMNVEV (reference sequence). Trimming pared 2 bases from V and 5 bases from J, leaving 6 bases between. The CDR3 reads CASSLARTGELFF. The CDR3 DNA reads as TGTGCCAGCAGTTTAGCTAGGACCGGGGAGCTGTTTTTT.

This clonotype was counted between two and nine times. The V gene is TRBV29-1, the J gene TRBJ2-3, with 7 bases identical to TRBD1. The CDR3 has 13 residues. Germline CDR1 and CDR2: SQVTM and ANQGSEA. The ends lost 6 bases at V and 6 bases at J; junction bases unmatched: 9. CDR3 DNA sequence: TGCAGCGTCCGAAGGACAGGAACTGATACGCAGTATTTT. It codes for CSVRRTGTDTQYF.

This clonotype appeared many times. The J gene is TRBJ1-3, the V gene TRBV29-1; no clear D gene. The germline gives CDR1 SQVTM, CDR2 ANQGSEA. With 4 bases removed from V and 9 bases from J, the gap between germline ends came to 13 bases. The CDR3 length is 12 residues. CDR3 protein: CSVVGSPGTIYF. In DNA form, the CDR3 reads TGCAGCGTTGTTGGTAGTCCGGGCACCATATATTTT.

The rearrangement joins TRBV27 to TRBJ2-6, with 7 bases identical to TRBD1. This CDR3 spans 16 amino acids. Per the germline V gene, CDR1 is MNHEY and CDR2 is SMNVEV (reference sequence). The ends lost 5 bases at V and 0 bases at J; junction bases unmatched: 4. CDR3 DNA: TGTGCCAGCAGTCTTACAGGGGTCTCTGGGGCCAACGTCCTGACTTTC. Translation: CASSLTGVSGANVLTF.

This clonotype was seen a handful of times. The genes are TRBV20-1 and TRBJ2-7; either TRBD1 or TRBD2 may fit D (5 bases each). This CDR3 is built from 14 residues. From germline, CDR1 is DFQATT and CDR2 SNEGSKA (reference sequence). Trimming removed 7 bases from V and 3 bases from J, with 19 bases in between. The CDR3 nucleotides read TGCAGTGTAAACCCGAGGGGCTCGGGCTACGAGCAGTACTTC. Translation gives CSVNPRGSGYEQYF.

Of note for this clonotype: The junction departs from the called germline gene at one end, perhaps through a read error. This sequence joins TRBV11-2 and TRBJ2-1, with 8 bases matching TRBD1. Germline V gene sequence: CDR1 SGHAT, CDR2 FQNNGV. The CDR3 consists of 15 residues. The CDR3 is CASSLGQGRYNEQSF. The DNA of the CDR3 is TGTGCCAGCAGCTTAGGACAGGGGAGGTACAATGAGCAGTCCTTC.

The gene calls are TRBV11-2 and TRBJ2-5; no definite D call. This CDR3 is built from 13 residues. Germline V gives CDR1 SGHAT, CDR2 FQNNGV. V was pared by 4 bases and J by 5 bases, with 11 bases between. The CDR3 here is CASSSLGKETQYF. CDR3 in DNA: TGTGCCAGCAGCTCGCTTGGCAAGGAGACCCAGTACTTC.

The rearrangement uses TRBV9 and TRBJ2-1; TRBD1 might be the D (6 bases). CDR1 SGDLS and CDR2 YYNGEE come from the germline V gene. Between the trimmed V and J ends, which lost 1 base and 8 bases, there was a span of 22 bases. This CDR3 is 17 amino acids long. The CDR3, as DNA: TGTGCCAGCAGCGTATACGGGGTTAGCGAGGGGGAATATGAGCAGTTCTTC. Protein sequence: CASSVYGVSEGEYEQFF.

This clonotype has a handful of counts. The DNA for the CDR3 is TGTGCCAGCTCCAAGAGAGGCCAAGGTAGCAATCAGCCCCAGCATTTT. Translating it yields CASSKRGQGSNQPQHF. V and J are TRBV28 and TRBJ1-5; D ambiguous. This CDR3 has 16 amino acids. In germline, CDR1 is MDHEN, CDR2 SYDVKM. Trimming removed 8 bases from V and 0 bases from J, with 17 bases in between.

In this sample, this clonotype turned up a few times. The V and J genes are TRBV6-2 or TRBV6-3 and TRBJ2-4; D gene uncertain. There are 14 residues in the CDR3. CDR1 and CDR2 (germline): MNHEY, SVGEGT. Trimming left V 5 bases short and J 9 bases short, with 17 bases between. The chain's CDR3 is CASSTRTRVGIQYF. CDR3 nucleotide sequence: TGTGCCAGCAGTACCCGGACCCGGGTGGGCATTCAGTACTTC.

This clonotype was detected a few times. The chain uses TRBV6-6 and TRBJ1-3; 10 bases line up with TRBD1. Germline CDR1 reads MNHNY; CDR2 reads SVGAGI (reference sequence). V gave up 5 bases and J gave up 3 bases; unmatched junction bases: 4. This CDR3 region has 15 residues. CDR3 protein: CASSGQGVVGNTIYF. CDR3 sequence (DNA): TGTGCCAGCAGTGGACAGGGGGTTGTTGGAAACACCATATATTTT.